This T cell receptor beta chain was sequenced in a study of T cells in Graves' hyperthyroidism and ophthalmopathy. Study information: The authors collected peripheral blood at initial diagnosis, before any treatment.

V shed 0 bases and J shed 1 base, with 7 bases lying between them. The CDR3 extends over 14 amino acids. Per germline, CDR1 SGHRS and CDR2 YFSETQ. This clonotype was observed at least ten times. Its antigen is undetermined. General observations from the study: Blood samples included most of the expanded thyroid clonotypes exceeding 0.001.

The study enrolled patients aged 18 to 65 with newly diagnosed hyperthyroidism of under 2 months' duration. RNA transcripts provided the source from which TCR beta CDR3 regions were amplified. A first-round RT-PCR of the TCR CDR3 used the HTBI primer set. TCRdb reprocessed the multiplex PCR reads with MiXCR, giving one entry per CDR3 protein. The table has fewer than 450,000 distinct CDR3 sequences, approximately 17% seen once. The clonotype was recovered from a woman in her twenties or thirties with Graves' hyperthyroidism that later progressed to Graves' ophthalmopathy. Sequencing was performed on blood. This chain joins TRBV5-1 and TRBJ1-1, with a weak D call TRBD1 (5 bases). CDR3 nucleotides: TGCGCCAGCAGCTTGGGGGACGGGAACACTGAAGCTTTCTTT. It codes for CASSLGDGNTEAFF. The whole variable domain, filled in from reference TRBV5-1 and TRBJ1-1, reads KAGVTQTPRYLIKTRGQQVTLSCSPISGHRSVSWYQQTPGQGLQFLFEYFSETQRNKGNFPGRFSGRQFSNSRSEMNVSTLELGDSALYLCASSLGDGNTEAFFGQGTRLTVV.